This note documents a single TCR beta chain sequence. Its matching antigen is unknown. CDR3 size: 15 residues. V was pared by 5 bases and J by 6 bases, with 8 bases of the junction left unmatched. Per germline, CDR1 MNHEY and CDR2 SVGAGI. This sample is drawn from a study of cytomegalovirus exposure and HLA in healthy donors. Whole-study results and caveats: It was reported that TCR beta sequences correctly inferred the HLA-A and HLA-B alleles for most subjects. CMV serostatus stood as the only immune exposure information on hand.

The PCR employed 60 Vbeta primers together with 13 Jbeta primers. Repertoires were generated with immunoSEQ multiplex PCR, while TCRdb's copy carries only in-frame clones and drops some. The sample has about 130,000 clones; around three quarters are singletons. V is TRBV6-5 and J is TRBJ1-2; 11 nucleotides line up with TRBD1. Source material: PBMCs. This sequence was found in a man aged 30 to 39 in good health and CMV-seropositive. CDR3: CASSGGTGGGNGYTF. CDR3 nucleotides: TGTGCCAGCAGTGGCGGGACAGGGGGAGGGAATGGCTACACCTTC.